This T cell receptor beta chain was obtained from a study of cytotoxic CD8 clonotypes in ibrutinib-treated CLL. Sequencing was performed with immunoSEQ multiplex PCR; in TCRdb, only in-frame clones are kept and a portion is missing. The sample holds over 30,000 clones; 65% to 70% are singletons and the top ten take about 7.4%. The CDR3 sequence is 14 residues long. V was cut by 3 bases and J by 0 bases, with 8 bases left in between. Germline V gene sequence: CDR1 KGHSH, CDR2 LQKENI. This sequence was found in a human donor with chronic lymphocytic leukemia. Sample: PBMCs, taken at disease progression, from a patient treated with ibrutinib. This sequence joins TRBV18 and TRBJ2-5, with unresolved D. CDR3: CASSPYTNQETQYF. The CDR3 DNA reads TGTGCCAGCTCACCCTACACAAACCAAGAGACCCAGTACTTC.